The clone carrying this T cell receptor (beta chain) was recorded many times. The antigen remains undetermined. Thyroid surgery had not been preceded by any treatment in any patient. The data stem from a study of metastatic and nonmetastatic thyroid tumors. At the level of the study: Repertoire comparison spanned blood and tumor or nodule tissue of malignant and benign thyroid patients. Study-wide findings and caveats: Versus benign nodules, malignant thyroid tumors reportedly had significantly higher TCR beta diversity, in blood and tumor.

TCRdb re-called the PCR reads with MiXCR. The table has some 31,000 clones, roughly a sixth seen once. The CDR3 is 12 residues long. The germline V gene has CDR1 MNHEY and CDR2 SMNVEV (reference sequence). Between the trimmed V and J ends, which lost 5 bases and 7 bases, there was a span of 12 bases. The sequenced sample was blood. The J gene is TRBJ2-7, the V gene TRBV27; D possibly corresponds to TRBD1 (6 bases). The origin of this receptor is a female donor with papillary thyroid cancer or a benign thyroid nodule (not recorded which). Some clones in this sample may be carry-over from other donors' samples. The CDR3 nucleotides read TGTGCCAGCAGTCGGCAGGGGTGGGAGCAGTACTTC. Residues: CASSRQGWEQYF.